The present entry profiles one T cell receptor beta chain with its context. The data derive from a study of graft-versus-host responses after intestinal transplantation. Across the study: Each of the recipients got a multivisceral, liver-intestinal, or isolated intestinal transplant.

Assay: immunoSEQ multiplex PCR; the TCRdb copy retains only in-frame clones and omits some. The data show tens of thousands of clones, 80% to 95% seen once. V was shortened by 3 bases and J by 4 bases, with 12 bases between the two germline ends. Germline V gene data show CDR1 as LNHDA and CDR2 as SQIVND (reference sequence). This CDR3 is built from 15 residues. The specimen comprised bone marrow, sampled approximately 740 days after intestinal transplantation. The gene calls are TRBV19 and TRBJ1-4; no clear D gene. The receptor was derived from a human patient who received an intestinal transplant, so some T cells may come from the graft donor. CDR3 nucleotides: TGTGCCAGTAGTATCCAAGGATCTGGTAATGAAAAACTGTTTTTT. Amino acid sequence: CASSIQGSGNEKLFF.